This T cell receptor (beta chain) originates from a study of shared clonotypes between healthy human individuals. Whole-study findings and limits: Despite large depth, rarefaction showed incomplete sorted-subset sequencing.

CD8 cells classed as naive were CD45RO-negative and positively selected for CCR7, excluding terminally differentiated effector memory CD45RA+ cells. This CDR3 has 15 residues. Deletions cut 4 bases from V and 7 bases from J, with 21 bases between. Germline CDR1 is SGHNT and CDR2 is YYREEE (reference sequence). As regards this clone: Its cognate antigen is unknown.

Using immunoSEQ multiplex PCR, the repertoire was profiled, and TCRdb retains in-frame clones only, with some absent. This sample has 800,000 or so clones, with around 96% found just once. The chain links TRBV5-4 to TRBJ2-7; weak D call: TRBD2 (6 bases). Sequenced sample: naive CD8+ T cells sorted from blood. This clonotype was sampled from a man aged 25 to 45 in good health. The CDR3 DNA is TGTGCCAGCAGCCGGGTAGGGACTGGCCAGGGAGAGCAGTACTTC. This sequence encodes CASSRVGTGQGEQYF.